Sequencing of this T cell receptor (beta chain) was carried out in a study of cytomegalovirus exposure and HLA in healthy donors. Germline lookup yields CDR1 MNHEY and CDR2 SMNVEV (reference sequence). Trimming shortened V by 5 bases and J by 12 bases, and 17 bases separated the two germline ends. The CDR3 extends over 13 amino acids. PCR used 60 Vbeta primers and 13 Jbeta primers. Sequencing was performed with immunoSEQ multiplex PCR; in TCRdb, only in-frame clones are kept and a portion is missing. The sample includes approximately 160,000 clones, over 75% of them seen just once. This clone was detected once. Its antigen is not known. Study-level points and caveats: Solely CMV serostatus was available to characterize immune exposure.

The receptor comes from a woman aged 25-40 years in good health and CMV-seronegative. The gene calls are TRBV27 and TRBJ2-1; D might be TRBD2 (6 bases). The specimen sequenced was PBMCs. The CDR3 coding sequence is TGTGCCAGCAGTATCCTCGAAGCGGGTCGGCAGTTCTTC. Protein sequence: CASSILEAGRQFF.